This TCR beta chain was sequenced during a study of blood T cells in healthy people across ages. Germline-derived CDR1 and CDR2 are MNHNS and SASEGT. J gave up 2 bases and V 4 bases, and 5 bases lay outside the gene matches. This CDR3 has 15 amino acids. The authors ran a second PCR of about 7 to 11 cycles using a sample-barcoded 5' primer and a J-beta primer mix. MiXCR, applied by TCRdb to the 5' RACE reads, yields one record per CDR3 protein. Of about 730,000 distinct CDR3 sequences in the sample, 35% to 45% were seen once. This receptor was identified in an older woman in good health. Sequenced sample: blood. The rearrangement links TRBV6-1 to TRBJ2-3; 8 bases are a match to TRBD1. The CDR3 protein is CASSGRQGNTDTQYF. The CDR3 DNA follows: TGTGCCAGCAGTGGGCGACAGGGGAACACAGATACGCAGTATTTT.